The sequence of this T cell receptor beta chain was determined in a study of OX40 agonist ivuxolimab in advanced cancers. Overall study context: Two cutaneous melanoma patients and one hepatocellular carcinoma patient, three in all, had partial responses.

Per the germline V gene, CDR1 is SGHDT and CDR2 is YYEEEE. V lost 2 bases to trimming and J lost 9 bases; unmatched junction nucleotides: 8. The CDR3 loop spans 16 amino acids. Profiling relied on immunoSEQ multiplex PCR, and the TCRdb table lists in-frame clones only, not all of them. Among 16,000 or so clones listed, less than 90% were seen once. The rearrangement joins TRBV5-6 to TRBJ2-1; TRBD2 matches at 13 bases. The input for sequencing was CD4+ or CD8+ T cells sorted from blood, taken in a trial of the OX40 agonist ivuxolimab. This clonotype was sampled from an adult with an advanced solid tumor such as melanoma, head and neck, liver or kidney cancer. This CDR3 reads CASSLETGTSGVEQFF. DNA of the CDR3: TGTGCCAGCAGCTTAGAAACCGGGACTAGCGGGGTTGAGCAGTTCTTC.